Each of the 27 T cell receptor beta chains below was sequenced from the same sample in a study of early stage breast cancer tumors. Sequencing was performed with immunoSEQ multiplex PCR; in TCRdb, only in-frame clones are kept and a portion is missing. Of about 31,000 clones listed, more than 65% are singletons. Sequencing used breast tumor tissue. All receptors come from a person aged 30 to 40 with breast cancer.

The chain employs TRBV4-1 and TRBJ1-5; TRBD1 matches 7 bases. This CDR3 comprises 16 residues. The V gene's germline CDR1 is MGHRA and CDR2 YSYEKL. Unmatched junction bases numbered 6, after V lost 2 bases and J lost 2 bases. CDR3 sequence: CASSQTGQAGNQPQHF. In nucleotides, the CDR3 is TGCGCCAGCAGCCAAACAGGACAGGCGGGCAATCAGCCCCAGCATTTT.

V and J are TRBV10-3 and TRBJ2-5; a possible D gene is TRBD1 (8 bases). The ends were cut back, 6 bases at V and 5 bases at J, with 16 bases in the middle. This CDR3 is built from 14 residues. In germline, CDR1 is ENHRY, CDR2 SYGVKD. DNA of the CDR3: TGTGCCATCAGGGATACAGGGGGAGGGGAGACCCAGTACTTC. Translated, it gives CAIRDTGGGETQYF.

The chain uses TRBV4-3 and TRBJ2-6; 10 bases fit TRBD1. V lost 0 bases to trimming and J lost 2 bases; unmatched junction nucleotides: 4. Per the germline V gene, CDR1 is LGHNA and CDR2 is YSLEER. The CDR3 length is 18 residues. The CDR3 region has the DNA TGCGCCAGCAGCCAAGAGCGACAGGGGGCTGCTGGGGCCAACGTCCTGACTTTC. Protein: CASSQERQGAAGANVLTF.

V is TRBV10-1 and J is TRBJ1-1; D uncertain. Trimming cost V 0 bases and J 8 bases, with 10 bases left between them. Per the germline V gene, CDR1 is WNHNN and CDR2 is SYGVQD (reference sequence). The CDR3 is made up of 13 amino acids. The CDR3 coding sequence is TGCGCCAGCAGTGAGTCGAATGGGTTCGAAGCTTTCTTT. Encoded protein: CASSESNGFEAFF.

The V and J genes are TRBV5-8 and TRBJ2-6; 8 nucleotides agree with TRBD1. V dropped 3 bases and J dropped 0; count of bases not matched to a gene: 5. Germline V gene data show CDR1 as SGHTS and CDR2 as YDEGEE. There are 17 residues in the CDR3. CDR3 sequence reads: CASSSTGAPSGANVLTF. In DNA, the CDR3 is TGTGCCAGCAGCTCGACAGGGGCCCCCTCTGGGGCCAACGTCCTGACTTTC.

The V gene is TRBV7-2, the J gene TRBJ1-4; tentative D call: TRBD1 (6 bases). The V gene lost 5 bases and the J gene lost 4 bases, with 14 bases spanning the gap. The CDR3 sequence is 15 residues long. Germline assignment: CDR1 SGHTA and CDR2 FQGNSA. The CDR3 nucleotides read TGTGCCAGCAGCCTCTCAGGGACAATTAATGAAAAACTGTTTTTT. Amino acids: CASSLSGTINEKLFF. Using reference TRBV7-2 and TRBJ1-4 for the parts outside the CDR3, the full variable domain is GAGVSQSPSNKVTEKGKDVELRCDPISGHTALYWYRQSLGQGLEFLIYFQGNSAPDKSGLPSDRFSAERTGGSVSTLTIQRTQQEDSAVYLCASSLSGTINEKLFFGSGTQLSVL.

This clone was seen more than once but under ten times. This chain links TRBV5-6 with TRBJ1-1; TRBD1 matches at 9 bases. Per germline, CDR1 SGHDT and CDR2 YYEEEE. The CDR3 runs 12 residues. Trimming cost V 4 bases and J 7 bases; bases outside gene matches: 2. CDR3 bases: TGTGCCAGCAGCCTGGGACAGGGTGAAGCTTTCTTT. Translated, it gives CASSLGQGEAFF.

This clone was detected once. CDR3 amino acids: CASSLGPQRLGSYNEQFF. The CDR3 DNA reads TGTGCCAGCAGCTTGGGACCTCAGCGGTTGGGCTCCTACAATGAGCAGTTCTTC. The chain uses TRBV7-2 and TRBJ2-1; D tentatively reads TRBD1 or TRBD2 (5 bases each). Germline V CDR1 and CDR2: SGHTA, FQGNSA. The CDR3 spans 18 residues. Trimming removed 3 bases from V and 0 bases from J, with 18 bases in between.

This clone was observed a few times. The J gene is TRBJ1-2, the V gene TRBV5-1; tentative D call: TRBD1 (6 bases). V lost 4 bases and J lost 6, with 19 bases in between. The CDR3 is made up of 15 amino acids. Germline values: CDR1 SGHRS, CDR2 YFSETQ. CDR3 coding DNA: TGCGCCAGCAGCATGACGGGGGCCGGGATCGATGGCTACACCTTC. Translation gives CASSMTGAGIDGYTF.

By sample share, this clone is medium-sized (0.01 to 0.1%). V gene TRBV6-5 combines with J gene TRBJ1-1; TRBD1 might be the D (5 bases). The V end was cut by 2 bases, the J end by 8 bases, with 18 bases between. Germline V CDR1 and CDR2: MNHEY, SVGAGI. The CDR3 totals 15 residues. The DNA for the CDR3 is TGTGCCAGCAGTTACGACGGACACATCCTCCGAGAAGCTTTCTTT. Translated: CASSYDGHILREAFF.

The rearrangement joins TRBV12-5 to TRBJ2-5; 7 bases agree with TRBD2. The CDR3 extends over 16 amino acids. Germline V gene data show CDR1 as LGHNT and CDR2 as FRNRAP. The trim removed 4 bases at V and 5 bases at J, leaving 13 bases unmatched. The CDR3 DNA follows: TGTGCTAGTGGTTCCTCCGGGGGAGGGCGGGGGGAGACCCAGTACTTC. It translates to CASGSSGGGRGETQYF.

The chain links TRBV7-2 to TRBJ2-1, with D perhaps matching TRBD2 (6 bases). The germline V gene has CDR1 SGHTA and CDR2 FQGNSA. Trimming stripped 1 base from V and 8 bases from J, with 15 bases between. The CDR3 is 15 residues long. The CDR3 region has the DNA TGTGCCAGCAGCTTAGGAGTAGCGGCCGGTCATGAGCAGTTCTTC. Translating gives CASSLGVAAGHEQFF.

Sample share makes this clone medium-sized. J is TRBJ2-2 and V is TRBV7-8; 12 nucleotides agree with TRBD2. The CDR3 contains 19 residues. Unmatched junction bases numbered 9, after V lost 3 bases and J lost 1 base. Germline V gene data show CDR1 as SGHVS and CDR2 as FQNEAQ. The CDR3 DNA follows: TGTGCCAGCAGCTTGCGGTTACCGACTAGCGGGGGGAACACCGGGGAGCTGTTTTTT. This encodes CASSLRLPTSGGNTGELFF.

The chain recombines TRBV28 with TRBJ1-2; 8 bases map to TRBD1. V dropped 7 bases and J dropped 2; count of bases not matched to a gene: 6. This CDR3 is 14 amino acids long. Germline V gene lookup returns CDR1 MDHEN and CDR2 SYDVKM. The CDR3 reads CASNSQGANYGYTF. CDR3 coding DNA: TGTGCCAGCAACAGCCAGGGGGCGAACTATGGCTACACCTTC.

As DNA, the CDR3 is TGTGCCACCAGCAGAGATCAGGGGCAAGAGACCCAGTACTTC. Its translation is CATSRDQGQETQYF. This chain links TRBV15 with TRBJ2-5; D may be TRBD1 (6 bases). The germline CDR1 and CDR2 sequences are LNHNV and YYDKDF (reference sequence). Trimming pared 0 bases from V and 2 bases from J, leaving 7 bases between. The CDR3 sequence is 14 residues long.

With respect to this clone: One junction end does not reproduce the germline sequence, and a read error may be involved. This chain joins TRBV7-7 and TRBJ1-1, with 7 nucleotides matching TRBD1. Per the germline V gene, CDR1 is SSHAT and CDR2 is FNYEAQ (reference sequence). The CDR3 has 13 residues. The CDR3 here is CASSLARGTEAFF. CDR3 sequence (DNA): TGTGCTAGCAGCTTGGCCAGGGGGACTGAAGCTTTCTTT.

The rearrangement joins TRBV2 to TRBJ1-1; D remains ambiguous. Germline-derived CDR1 and CDR2 are SNHLY and FYNNEI. CDR3 length: 13 amino acids. The V end lost 7 bases, the J end lost 6 bases, and 15 bases lay between the germline ends. The chain's CDR3 is CASIPGFRSEAFF. The CDR3 nucleotides read TGTGCCAGCATTCCGGGTTTTAGGTCTGAAGCTTTCTTT. Full variable domain (remainder filled in from reference TRBV2 and TRBJ1-1): EPEVTQTPSHQVTQMGQEVILRCVPISNHLYFYWYRQILGQKVEFLVSFYNNEISEKSEIFDDQFSVERPDGSNFTLKIRSTKLEDSAMYFCASIPGFRSEAFFGQGTRLTVV.

The chain carries TRBV19 and TRBJ1-1; 7 bases fit TRBD1. The germline CDR1 and CDR2 sequences are LNHDA and SQIVND (reference sequence). The CDR3 is 14 amino acids. Trimming at V came to 8 bases and at J to 4 bases, leaving 10 bases not matched to a gene. DNA for the CDR3: TGTGCCAGTTATCCTCGACAGGGCCGCACTGAAGCTTTCTTT. It specifies CASYPRQGRTEAFF.

This chain joins TRBV6-5 and TRBJ2-5; no definite D call. The end of the DNA aligns better with TRBJ2-7, so the J call may be wrong. Germline CDR1 reads MNHEY; CDR2 reads SVGAGI. The length of the CDR3 is 12 residues. For the CDR3, the DNA is TGTGCCAGCAGTCGGACGAGCTACGAGCAGTACTTC. Protein sequence: CASSRTSYEQYF.

This chain joins TRBV5-4 and TRBJ2-3; no clear D. This CDR3 comprises 15 residues. V was pared by 4 bases and J by 2 bases, with 14 bases between. Germline V gene lookup returns CDR1 SGHNT and CDR2 YYREEE (reference sequence). CDR3 residues: CASSGALGFTDTQYF. CDR3 in DNA: TGTGCCAGCAGCGGCGCTCTAGGTTTCACAGATACGCAGTATTTT.

J is TRBJ2-7 and V is TRBV7-2, with 12 bases aligning to TRBD2. Per germline, CDR1 SGHTA and CDR2 FQGNSA. The CDR3 runs 16 residues. V dropped 4 bases and J dropped 7; count of bases not matched to a gene: 11. The CDR3 bases are TGTGCCAGCAGCTCAGACCTAGCGGGAGGGTGGAAGGAGCAGTACTTC. It specifies CASSSDLAGGWKEQYF.

The rearrangement uses TRBV7-9 and TRBJ2-7; no clear D. Germline V lookup: CDR1 SEHNR, CDR2 FQNEAQ (reference sequence). Trimming took off 6 bases at V and 4 bases at J, with 7 bases between the two ends. The CDR3 is made up of 11 amino acids. The DNA of the CDR3 is TGTGCCAGCAGTCGAGAATACGAGCAGTACTTC. It is translated as CASSREYEQYF.

This sequence joins TRBV2 and TRBJ2-1, with TRBD2 matching over 7 bases. Unmatched junction bases numbered 13, after V lost 5 bases and J lost 0 bases. CDR1 and CDR2 from the germline V gene are SNHLY and FYNNEI. The CDR3 has 18 residues. The chain's CDR3 is CASSPSTLLAFSYNEQFF. The DNA of the CDR3 is TGTGCCAGCAGTCCCTCAACCTTACTAGCGTTCTCCTACAATGAGCAGTTCTTC.

The CDR3 DNA follows: TGCGCCAGCAGCCAAGGGGCAGGACAGGGGGTTTGGCCCCAGCATTTT. Amino acid sequence: CASSQGAGQGVWPQHF. The rearrangement uses TRBV4-1 and TRBJ1-5, with TRBD1 matching 10 bases. The CDR3 covers 16 residues. Germline-derived CDR1 and CDR2 are MGHRA and YSYEKL. V lost 1 base to trimming and J lost 9 bases; unmatched junction nucleotides: 9.

This rearrangement joins TRBV7-3 to TRBJ2-7, with D uncertain. The V end lost 3 bases, the J end lost 3 bases, and 6 bases lay between the germline ends. Germline V lookup: CDR1 SGHTA, CDR2 FQGTGA. This CDR3 is 12 amino acids long. The CDR3 spells CASSFPGYEQYF. CDR3 DNA: TGTGCCAGCAGCTTTCCGGGCTACGAGCAGTACTTC.

This sequence joins TRBV15 and TRBJ1-2, with TRBD1 as a possible D gene (6 bases). Germline values: CDR1 LNHNV, CDR2 YYDKDF (reference sequence). V lost 1 base, J lost 6 bases, and 12 bases lay in between. The CDR3 is made up of 14 amino acids. As DNA, the CDR3 is TGTGCCACCAGCAGAGGTTCGGCAGGGGATGGCTACACCTTC. It translates to CATSRGSAGDGYTF.

This clone turned up a few times. In nucleotides, the CDR3 is TGCAGCGCCTTACGGGGGAACTCCTACGAGCAGTACTTC. Translating gives CSALRGNSYEQYF. V is TRBV29-1 and J is TRBJ2-7, with TRBD2 as a possible D gene (6 bases). This CDR3 has 13 amino acids. Germline V gives CDR1 SQVTM, CDR2 ANQGSEA. V lost 7 bases and J lost 0, with 13 bases in between.